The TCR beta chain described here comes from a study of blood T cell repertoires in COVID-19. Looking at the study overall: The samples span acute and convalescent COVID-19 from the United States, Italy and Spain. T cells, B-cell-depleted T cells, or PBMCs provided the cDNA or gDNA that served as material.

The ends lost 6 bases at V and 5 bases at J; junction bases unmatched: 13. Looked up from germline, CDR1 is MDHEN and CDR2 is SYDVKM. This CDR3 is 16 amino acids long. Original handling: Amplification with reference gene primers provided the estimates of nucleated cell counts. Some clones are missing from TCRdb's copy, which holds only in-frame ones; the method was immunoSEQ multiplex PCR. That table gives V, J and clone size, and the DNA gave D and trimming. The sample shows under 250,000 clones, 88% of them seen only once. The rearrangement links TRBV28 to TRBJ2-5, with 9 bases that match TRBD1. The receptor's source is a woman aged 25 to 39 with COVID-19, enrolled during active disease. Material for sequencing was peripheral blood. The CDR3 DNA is TGTGCCAGCAGCCCCCTGGCTTACAGGGGGCGGGAGACCCAGTACTTC. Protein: CASSPLAYRGRETQYF. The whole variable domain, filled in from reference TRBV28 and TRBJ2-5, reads DVKVTQSSRYLVKRTGEKVFLECVQDMDHENMFWYRQDPGLGLRLIYFSYDVKMKEKGDIPEGYSVSREKKERFSLILESASTNQTSMYLCASSPLAYRGRETQYFGPGTRLLVL.